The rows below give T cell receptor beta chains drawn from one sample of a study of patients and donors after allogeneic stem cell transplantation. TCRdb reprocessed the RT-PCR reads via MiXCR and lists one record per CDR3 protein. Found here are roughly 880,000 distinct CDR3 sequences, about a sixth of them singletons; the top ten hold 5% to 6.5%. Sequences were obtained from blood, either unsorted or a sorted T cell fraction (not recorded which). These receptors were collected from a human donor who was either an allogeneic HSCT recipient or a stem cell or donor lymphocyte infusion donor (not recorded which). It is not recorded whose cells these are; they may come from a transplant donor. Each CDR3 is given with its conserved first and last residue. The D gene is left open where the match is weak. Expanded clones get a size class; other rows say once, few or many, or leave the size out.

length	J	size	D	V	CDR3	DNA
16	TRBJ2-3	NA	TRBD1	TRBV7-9	CASSNRGTPSTDTQYF	TGTGCCAGCAGCAACAGGGGGACACCTAGCACAGATACGCAGTATTTT
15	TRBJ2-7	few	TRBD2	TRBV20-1	CSARGGSGVPYEQYF	TGCAGTGCTAGAGGGGGTAGCGGGGTTCCCTACGAGCAGTACTTC
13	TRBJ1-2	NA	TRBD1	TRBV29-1	CSGRQGRAGDYTF	TGCAGCGGAAGACAGGGGAGGGCGGGCGACTACACCTTC
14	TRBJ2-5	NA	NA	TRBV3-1	CASSQNGRRETQYF	TGTGCCAGCAGCCAAAACGGACGTCGAGAGACCCAGTACTTC
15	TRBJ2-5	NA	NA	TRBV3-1	CASSQAAAGGETQYF	TGTGCCAGCAGCCAAGCAGCAGCGGGCGGGGAGACCCAGTACTTC
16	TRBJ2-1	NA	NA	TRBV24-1	CATSDLPPVGRGEQFF	TGTGCCACCAGTGATTTGCCTCCAGTTGGTCGGGGTGAGCAGTTCTTC
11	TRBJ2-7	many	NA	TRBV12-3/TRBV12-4	CASSRRTEQYF	TGTGCCAGCAGTCGACGGACAGAGCAGTACTTC
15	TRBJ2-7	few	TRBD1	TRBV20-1	CSARDGSDRGYEQYF	TGCAGTGCTAGAGATGGTTCCGACAGGGGCTACGAGCAGTACTTC
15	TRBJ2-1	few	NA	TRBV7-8	CASTNPTIRGDEQFF	TGTGCCAGCACCAATCCCACTATCCGAGGGGATGAGCAGTTCTTC
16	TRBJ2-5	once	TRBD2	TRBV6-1	CASSNNLAAPRKTQYF	TGTGCCAGCAGTAACAACCTAGCGGCCCCCCGAAAGACCCAGTACTTC
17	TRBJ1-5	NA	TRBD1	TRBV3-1	CASSQARTGFNNQPQHF	TGTGCCAGCAGCCAAGCTCGGACAGGGTTCAACAATCAGCCCCAGCATTTT
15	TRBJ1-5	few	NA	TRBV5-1	CASSLEGNPDQPQHF	TGCGCCAGCAGCTTGGAGGGGAACCCGGATCAGCCCCAGCATTTT
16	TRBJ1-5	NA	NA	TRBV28	CASSLTGPSRNQPQHF	TGTGCCAGCAGTTTAACGGGCCCTTCGCGCAATCAGCCCCAGCATTTT
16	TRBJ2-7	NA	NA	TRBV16	CASSLLGQPQSYEQYF	TGTGCCAGCAGCCTGTTAGGACAGCCTCAATCCTACGAGCAGTACTTC
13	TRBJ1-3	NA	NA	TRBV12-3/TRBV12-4	CASTTGQGNTIYF	TGTGCCAGCACCACCGGACAGGGAAACACCATATATTTT
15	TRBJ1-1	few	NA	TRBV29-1	CSVMGALAPGAEAFF	TGCAGCGTGATGGGGGCGCTGGCCCCTGGGGCTGAAGCTTTCTTT
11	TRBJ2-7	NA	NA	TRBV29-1	CSVRTEYEQYF	TGCAGCGTGAGGACAGAGTACGAGCAGTACTTC
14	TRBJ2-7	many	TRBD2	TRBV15	CATSERESSYEQYF	TGTGCCACCAGCGAGCGGGAAAGCTCCTACGAGCAGTACTTC
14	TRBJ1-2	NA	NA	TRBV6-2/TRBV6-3	CASSLDSWSYGYTF	TGTGCCAGCAGTTTGGACAGCTGGTCTTATGGCTACACCTTC
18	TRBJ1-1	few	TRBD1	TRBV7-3	CASSKGMGQGFQETEAFF	TGTGCCAGCAGCAAAGGGATGGGACAGGGTTTTCAAGAGACTGAAGCTTTCTTT
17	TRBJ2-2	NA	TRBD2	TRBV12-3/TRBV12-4	CASSGGMAGGPTGELFF	TGTGCCAGCAGTGGGGGGATGGCGGGAGGGCCGACCGGGGAGCTGTTTTTT
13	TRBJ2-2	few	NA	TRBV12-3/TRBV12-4	CASSLYTGGELFF	TGTGCCAGCAGTTTGTATACCGGAGGGGAGCTGTTTTTT
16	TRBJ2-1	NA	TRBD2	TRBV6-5	CASSYSGLAGGNEQFF	TGTGCCAGCAGTTACTCGGGCCTAGCGGGAGGGAATGAGCAGTTCTTC
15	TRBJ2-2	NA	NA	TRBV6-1	CASTPLGMRTGELFF	TGTGCCAGCACCCCATTAGGGATGCGCACCGGGGAGCTGTTTTTT
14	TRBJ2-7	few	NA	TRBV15	CATSRVPISYEQYF	TGTGCCACCAGCAGAGTGCCGATCTCCTACGAGCAGTACTTC
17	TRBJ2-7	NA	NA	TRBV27	CASSLGPPADSSYEQYF	TGTGCCAGCAGTTTGGGGCCTCCCGCCGACAGCTCCTACGAGCAGTACTTC
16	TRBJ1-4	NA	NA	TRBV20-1	CSAPRTGGLLMKNCFF	NA
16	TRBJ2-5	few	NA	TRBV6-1	CASTPRQGGGLGTQYF	TGTGCCAGCACCCCACGCCAGGGTGGTGGTTTAGGGACCCAGTACTTC
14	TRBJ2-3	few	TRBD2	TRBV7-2	CASSTRLAGDTQYF	TGTGCCAGCAGCACACGACTAGCGGGAGATACGCAGTATTTT
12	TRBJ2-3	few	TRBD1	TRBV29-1	CSVGQGPDTQYF	TGCAGCGTTGGACAGGGGCCAGATACGCAGTATTTT
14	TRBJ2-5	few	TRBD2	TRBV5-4	CASSPGSGRETQYF	TGTGCCAGCAGCCCTGGTAGCGGGAGAGAGACCCAGTACTTC
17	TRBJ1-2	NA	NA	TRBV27	CASSSGLTGRWNYGYTF	TGTGCCAGCAGTTCAGGGCTCACAGGGAGATGGAACTATGGCTACACCTTC
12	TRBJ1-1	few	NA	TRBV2	CASSELETEAFF	TGTGCCAGCAGTGAGCTGGAGACTGAAGCTTTCTTT
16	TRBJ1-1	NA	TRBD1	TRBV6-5	CASSYPPTGRNTEAFF	TGTGCCAGCAGTTACCCACCGACAGGGCGGAACACTGAAGCTTTCTTT
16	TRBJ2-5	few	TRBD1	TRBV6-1	CASSEGGGQGLETQYF	TGTGCCAGCAGTGAAGGGGGGGGACAGGGTTTGGAGACCCAGTACTTC
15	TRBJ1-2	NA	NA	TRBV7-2	CASSSDRGTNYGYTF	TGTGCCAGCAGCTCGGATAGGGGGACAAACTATGGCTACACCTTC
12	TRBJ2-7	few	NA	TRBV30	CAWSVRDYEQYF	TGTGCCTGGAGTGTACGGGACTACGAGCAGTACTTC
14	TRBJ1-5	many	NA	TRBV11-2	CASSEGYSNQPQHF	TGTGCCAGCAGTGAAGGATATAGCAATCAGCCCCAGCATTTT
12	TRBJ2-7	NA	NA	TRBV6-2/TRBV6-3	CASSRATYEQYF	TGTGCCAGCAGCCGCGCAACTTACGAGCAGTACTTC
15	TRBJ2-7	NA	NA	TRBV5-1	CASSLAGDRWYEQYF	TGCGCCAGCAGCTTGGCGGGGGACCGCTGGTACGAGCAGTACTTC
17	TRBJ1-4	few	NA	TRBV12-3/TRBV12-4	CASSPRSGDRSREKLFF	TGTGCCAGCAGTCCGCGGTCCGGAGACAGGTCGAGAGAAAAACTGTTTTTT
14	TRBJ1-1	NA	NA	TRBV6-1	CASWGGGLNTEAFF	TGTGCCAGCTGGGGTGGGGGCCTGAACACTGAAGCTTTCTTT
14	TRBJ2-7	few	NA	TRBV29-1	CSVTGGAGPYEQYF	TGCAGCGTAACTGGGGGGGCCGGCCCCTACGAGCAGTACTTC
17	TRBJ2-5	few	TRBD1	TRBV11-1	CASSLMTLDRGQETQYF	TGTGCCAGCAGCCTTATGACCCTGGACAGGGGGCAAGAGACCCAGTACTTC
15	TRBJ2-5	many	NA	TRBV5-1	CASSTRKGSQETQYF	TGCGCCAGCAGCACACGAAAGGGTTCCCAAGAGACCCAGTACTTC
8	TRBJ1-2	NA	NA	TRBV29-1	CSVPDGAF	TGCAGCGTTCCGGACGGAGCCTTC
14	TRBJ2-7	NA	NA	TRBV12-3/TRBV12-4	CASMIGGARYEQYF	TGTGCCAGCATGATCGGCGGCGCGCGCTACGAGCAGTACTTC
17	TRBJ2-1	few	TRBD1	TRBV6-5	CASSYSRGGTGGNEQFF	TGTGCCAGCAGTTACTCGAGAGGTGGGACAGGTGGAAATGAGCAGTTCTTC
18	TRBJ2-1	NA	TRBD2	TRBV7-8	CASSLEAGTSGGRYEQFF	TGTGCCAGCAGCTTAGAAGCCGGGACTAGCGGGGGGAGGTATGAGCAGTTCTTC
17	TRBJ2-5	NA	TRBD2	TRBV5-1	CASSSFRGIAGGETQYF	TGCGCCAGCAGCTCCTTCCGAGGGATAGCGGGAGGAGAGACCCAGTACTTC